Shown below are 25 T cell receptor beta chains from a single sample sequenced in a study of vaccination and CD4 T cells after COVID-19. Cultured CD4+ T cells had their DNA profiled by the Oncomine TCR Beta short-read assay. Using its own MiXCR run on the PCR reads, TCRdb lists one record per CDR3 protein. Among 12,000 or so distinct CDR3 sequences listed, under 40% were seen once. The sample's treatment: roughly ten-day PBMC culture with coronavirus spike peptide pools or control peptides (ViraFEST assay). No antigen has been identified for these receptors. The specimen sequenced was cultured CD4+ T cells from blood. The receptor set was obtained from a human donor with COVID-19.

This sequence joins TRBV11-1 and TRBJ1-6; 8 bases are a match to TRBD1. The trim removed 5 bases at V and 6 bases at J, leaving 12 bases unmatched. This CDR3 comprises 17 residues. Per germline, CDR1 SGHAT and CDR2 FQDESV (reference sequence). The CDR3 loop is CASSERGQGTFNSPLHF. The CDR3 bases are TGTGCCAGCAGCGAAAGAGGACAGGGTACATTTAATTCACCCCTCCACTTT.

The chain has TRBV7-6 and TRBJ1-4; no definite D call. Trimming left V 5 bases short and J 7 bases short, with 14 bases between. This CDR3 spans 14 amino acids. Germline-derived CDR1 and CDR2 are SGHVS and FNYEAQ. The CDR3 DNA sequence: TGTGCCAGCAGCCCCCTTAACGGAGGTGAAAAACTGTTTTTT. Residues: CASSPLNGGEKLFF.

This clonotype was observed a handful of times. The chain uses TRBV12-3 or TRBV12-4 and TRBJ2-4, with D uncertain. This CDR3 is built from 13 residues. With 3 bases removed from V and 8 bases from J, the gap between germline ends came to 11 bases. Written as DNA, the CDR3 is TGTGCCAGCAGTTTGAGCCTAGAACACATTCAGTACTTC. This sequence encodes CASSLSLEHIQYF.

This clonotype was recorded a few times. The V and J genes are TRBV24-1 and TRBJ1-1; 7 bases are shared with TRBD1. This CDR3 has 12 residues. Per the germline V gene, CDR1 is KGHDR and CDR2 is SFDVKD. With V trimmed by 5 bases and J by 4 bases, 0 bases remained unmatched. The DNA of the CDR3 is TGTGCCACCAGTGGGACAGGCACTGAAGCTTTCTTT. Protein product: CATSGTGTEAFF.

J is TRBJ1-1 and V is TRBV20-1; 7 nucleotides line up with TRBD1. Germline CDR1 DFQATT, CDR2 SNEGSKA (reference sequence). This CDR3 contains 12 residues. The V and J ends lost 1 base and 11 bases, in that order; junction bases with no gene match: 7. CDR3: CSARVTGVGAFF. In DNA form, the CDR3 reads TGCAGTGCTAGAGTAACAGGGGTGGGGGCTTTCTTT.

This clonotype was seen more than once but under ten times. This chain connects TRBV6-5 to TRBJ2-5, with 7 bases lining up with TRBD2. Unmatched junction bases numbered 6, after V lost 0 bases and J lost 2 bases. CDR3 length: 16 residues. The germline V gene has CDR1 MNHEY and CDR2 SVGAGI. The CDR3 DNA sequence: TGTGCCAGCAGTTACTCCCGAGGGCGGGGGCAAGAGACCCAGTACTTC. Translation: CASSYSRGRGQETQYF.

This clonotype was observed a handful of times. The J gene is TRBJ1-1, the V gene TRBV19; D not certain. From germline, CDR1 is LNHDA and CDR2 SQIVND (reference sequence). V was pared by 6 bases and J by 6 bases, with 11 bases between. The CDR3 has 12 amino acids. The CDR3 here is CASRREFAEAFF. The CDR3 DNA follows: TGTGCCAGTAGAAGGGAGTTCGCTGAAGCTTTCTTT.

The chain combines TRBV28 with TRBJ2-3; a weak D match, TRBD2 (7 bases). V lost 5 bases, J lost 4 bases, and 16 bases lay in between. The length of the CDR3 is 15 residues. Germline CDR1 reads MDHEN; CDR2 reads SYDVKM. CDR3 DNA: TGTGCCAGCAGTGCCCCTGGGAGGGGGGCAGATACGCAGTATTTT. Translating it yields CASSAPGRGADTQYF.

This clonotype is classed as medium-sized. The chain employs TRBV6-1 and TRBJ1-2, with 10 bases aligning to TRBD1. J was trimmed by 2 bases and V by 6 bases; bases with no gene match: 6. This CDR3 has 15 residues. The germline gives CDR1 MNHNS, CDR2 SASEGT. Written as DNA, the CDR3 is TGTGCCAGCAGCTCCCAGGGACAGGGGAACTATGGCTACACCTTC. Translated: CASSSQGQGNYGYTF.

This clonotype was counted a few times. The chain has TRBV20-1 and TRBJ2-5, with D perhaps given as TRBD1 or TRBD2 (5 bases each). The CDR3 contains 13 residues. The germline CDR1 and CDR2 sequences are DFQATT and SNEGSKA (reference sequence). Trimming cost V 6 bases and J 4 bases, with 15 bases left between them. The CDR3, as DNA: TGCAGTGCCGGGACCCGGGTTACAGAGACCCAGTACTTC. Translated, it gives CSAGTRVTETQYF.

This rearrangement joins TRBV10-2 to TRBJ2-5; 11 nucleotides match TRBD2. The J segment lost 2 bases and the V segment lost 2 bases, leaving 10 bases of the junction unmatched. The CDR3 contains 18 residues. Germline CDR1 WSHSY, CDR2 SAAADI. The CDR3 is CASSEVLAGGAQQETQYF. In DNA form, the CDR3 reads TGCGCCAGCAGTGAGGTCCTAGCGGGGGGTGCGCAACAAGAGACCCAGTACTTC.

CDR3 in DNA: TGTGCCAGTAGCTTCGGGAATACGCAGTATTTT. Protein product: CASSFGNTQYF. The V call is TRBV19, the J call TRBJ2-3, with D tentatively TRBD2 (5 bases). V lost 6 bases and J 7 bases, leaving 8 bases between the germline ends. Looked up from germline, CDR1 is LNHDA and CDR2 is SQIVND (reference sequence). This CDR3 contains 11 residues.

The chain carries TRBV6-4 and TRBJ1-2; unclear D gene. The V and J ends lost 4 bases and 5 bases respectively, with 23 bases between them. CDR3 length: 17 residues. Germline-derived CDR1 and CDR2 are MRHNA and SNTAGT. The CDR3: CASSADPFPHRRYGYTF. The CDR3 bases are TGTGCCAGCAGTGCCGATCCGTTCCCCCACCGGCGTTATGGCTACACCTTC.

This chain joins TRBV2 and TRBJ2-7, with D perhaps matching TRBD2 (7 bases). With 3 bases removed from V and 6 bases from J, the gap between germline ends came to 15 bases. Germline lookup yields CDR1 SNHLY and CDR2 FYNNEI. The CDR3 runs to 14 residues. CDR3 sequence (DNA): TGTGCCAGCAGTGACAGGGGAGGGCTTTCCGAGCAGTACTTC. It is translated as CASSDRGGLSEQYF. The complete variable domain, with remaining parts taken from reference TRBV2 and TRBJ2-7, reads EPEVTQTPSHQVTQMGQEVILRCVPISNHLYFYWYRQILGQKVEFLVSFYNNEISEKSEIFDDQFSVERPDGSNFTLKIRSTKLEDSAMYFCASSDRGGLSEQYFGPGTRLTVT.

J is TRBJ1-6 and V is TRBV7-9; D gene unclear. Looked up from germline, CDR1 is SEHNR and CDR2 is FQNEAQ (reference sequence). V was cut by 0 bases and J by 6 bases, with 9 bases left in between. CDR3 length: 15 residues. Here the CDR3 reads CASSLAQMVNSPLHF. In nucleotides, the CDR3 is TGTGCCAGCAGCTTAGCGCAAATGGTTAATTCACCCCTCCACTTT.

This clonotype was observed a few times. V gene TRBV5-1 combines with J gene TRBJ1-6; D gene ambiguous. Per the germline V gene, CDR1 is SGHRS and CDR2 is YFSETQ. V gave up 4 bases and J gave up 0 bases, with 8 bases separating them. The CDR3 spans 15 residues. CDR3 sequence (DNA): TGCGCCAGCAGCCCCGACAACTCCTATAATTCACCCCTCCACTTT. It translates to CASSPDNSYNSPLHF.

This clonotype was observed a handful of times. The rearrangement joins TRBV29-1 to TRBJ1-2; D might be TRBD1 (6 bases). V gave up 6 bases and J gave up 5 bases, with 19 bases separating them. Germline CDR1 SQVTM, CDR2 ANQGSEA. The CDR3 length is 14 residues. This CDR3 reads CSVVKTGTGYGYTF. The CDR3 region has the DNA TGCAGCGTCGTCAAGACAGGAACAGGTTATGGCTACACCTTC.

The V and J genes are TRBV10-1 and TRBJ1-1; D is ambiguous. V lost 5 bases to trimming and J lost 0 bases, with 7 bases between them. CDR3 length equals 13 residues. Germline V lookup: CDR1 WNHNN, CDR2 SYGVQD (reference sequence). This CDR3 is CASSSSMNTEAFF. The CDR3 bases are TGCGCCAGCAGTTCTTCCATGAACACTGAAGCTTTCTTT.

This sequence joins TRBV6-1 and TRBJ1-5; D is unresolved. In germline, CDR1 is MNHNS, CDR2 SASEGT. V lost 0 bases to trimming and J lost 5 bases, with 11 bases between them. This CDR3 has 15 amino acids. The CDR3 nucleotides are TGTGCCAGCAGTGAAGCGAGATTAGCGTATCAGCCCCAGCATTTT. It is translated as CASSEARLAYQPQHF.

The J gene is TRBJ1-1, the V gene TRBV7-6; the D is unclear. The length of the CDR3 is 14 residues. Germline V gives CDR1 SGHVS, CDR2 FNYEAQ. Trimming cost V 1 base and J 0 bases, with 6 bases left between them. CDR3 in DNA: TGTGCCAGCAGCTTAGGGGGTTTGAACACTGAAGCTTTCTTT. Protein: CASSLGGLNTEAFF.

J is TRBJ2-7 and V is TRBV7-8; D unclear. V was shortened by 5 bases and J by 3 bases, with 14 bases between the two germline ends. CDR3 length: 14 residues. Germline CDR1 and CDR2: SGHVS and FQNEAQ. In DNA form, the CDR3 reads TGTGCCAGCAGCCCGACTGCTAGGGACTACGAGCAGTACTTC. Its protein product is CASSPTARDYEQYF.

This chain connects TRBV7-6 to TRBJ1-1; 9 bases fit TRBD1. CDR1 is SGHVS and CDR2 is FNYEAQ in the germline V gene. J lost 6 bases, V lost 0 bases, and 2 bases had no gene match. This CDR3 region has 14 residues. The CDR3 nucleotides read TGTGCCAGCAGCTTAGCAGACAGGGGGTCTGAAGCTTTCTTT. This translates into CASSLADRGSEAFF.

This clonotype was observed once. J is TRBJ1-1 and V is TRBV28; D might be TRBD1 (5 bases). The V end lost 5 bases, the J end lost 7 bases, and 17 bases lay between the germline ends. The CDR3 runs to 14 residues. The V gene's germline CDR1 is MDHEN and CDR2 SYDVKM. The CDR3 loop reads CASSNPERTHEAFF. The DNA of the CDR3 is TGTGCCAGCAGTAACCCCGAAAGGACACATGAAGCTTTCTTT.

This clonotype was seen a few times. The J gene is TRBJ1-6, the V gene TRBV19; no definite D call. The CDR3 extends over 15 amino acids. Between the trimmed V and J ends, which lost 6 bases and 0 bases, there was a span of 9 bases. The germline V gene encodes CDR1 LNHDA and CDR2 SQIVND (reference sequence). The DNA for the CDR3 is TGTGCCAGTAGCCCGGGCAGCTCCTATAATTCACCCCTCCACTTT. Residues: CASSPGSSYNSPLHF.

Comments on this clonotype: Compared with germline, one end of the junction differs, possibly owing to a read error. The rearrangement links TRBV27 to TRBJ2-2; TRBD2 is a possible D gene (6 bases). The V gene's germline CDR1 is MNHEY and CDR2 SMNVEV (reference sequence). The CDR3 has 18 residues. The CDR3 here is CDSSSPSLGGVGTGELFF. CDR3 nucleotides: TGTGACAGCAGTTCCCCCTCCCTTGGCGGGGTGGGCACCGGGGAGCTGTTTTTT.